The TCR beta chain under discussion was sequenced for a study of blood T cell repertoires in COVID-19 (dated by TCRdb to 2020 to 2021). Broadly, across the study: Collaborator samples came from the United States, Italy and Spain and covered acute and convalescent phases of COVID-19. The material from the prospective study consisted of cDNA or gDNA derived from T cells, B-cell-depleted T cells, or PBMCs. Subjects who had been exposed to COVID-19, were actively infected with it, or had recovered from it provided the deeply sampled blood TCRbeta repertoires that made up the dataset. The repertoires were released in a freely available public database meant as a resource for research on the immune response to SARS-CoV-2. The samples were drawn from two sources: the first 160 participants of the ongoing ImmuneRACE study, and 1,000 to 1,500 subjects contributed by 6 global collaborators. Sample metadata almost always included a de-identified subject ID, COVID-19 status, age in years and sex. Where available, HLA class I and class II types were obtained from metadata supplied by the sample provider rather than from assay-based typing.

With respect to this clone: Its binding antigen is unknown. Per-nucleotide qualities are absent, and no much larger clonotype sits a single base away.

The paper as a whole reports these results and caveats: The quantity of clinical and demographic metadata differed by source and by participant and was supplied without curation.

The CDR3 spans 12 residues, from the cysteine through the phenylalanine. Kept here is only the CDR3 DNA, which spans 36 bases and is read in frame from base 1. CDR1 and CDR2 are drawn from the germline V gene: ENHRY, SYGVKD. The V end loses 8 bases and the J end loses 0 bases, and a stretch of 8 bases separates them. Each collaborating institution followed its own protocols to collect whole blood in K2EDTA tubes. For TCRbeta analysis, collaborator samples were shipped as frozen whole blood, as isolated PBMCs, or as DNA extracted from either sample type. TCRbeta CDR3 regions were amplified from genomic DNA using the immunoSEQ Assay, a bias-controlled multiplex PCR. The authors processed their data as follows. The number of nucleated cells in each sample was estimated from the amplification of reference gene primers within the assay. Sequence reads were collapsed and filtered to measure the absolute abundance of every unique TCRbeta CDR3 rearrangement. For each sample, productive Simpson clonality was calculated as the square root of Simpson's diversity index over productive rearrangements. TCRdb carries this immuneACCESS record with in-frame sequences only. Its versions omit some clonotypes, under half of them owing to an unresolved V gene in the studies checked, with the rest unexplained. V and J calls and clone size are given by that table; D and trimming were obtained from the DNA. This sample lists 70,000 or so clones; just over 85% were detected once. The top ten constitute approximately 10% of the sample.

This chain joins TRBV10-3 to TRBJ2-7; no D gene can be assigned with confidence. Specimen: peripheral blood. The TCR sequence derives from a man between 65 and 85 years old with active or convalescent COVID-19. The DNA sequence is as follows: TGTGCCATCTCGTTGAGCTCCTACGAGCAGTACTTC. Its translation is CAISLSSYEQYF.